This TCR beta chain was sequenced for a study of blood T cell repertoires in COVID-19. Looking at the study overall: Samples of COVID-19 (acute and convalescent) were obtained from the United States, Italy and Spain. Sample material is recorded as cDNA or gDNA derived from T cells, B-cell-depleted T cells, or PBMCs.

Repertoires were generated with immunoSEQ multiplex PCR, while TCRdb's copy carries only in-frame clones and drops some. Of 200,000 to 250,000 clones listed, 82% are singletons. Participants were aged roughly 18 to 90 years, lived in under 25 US areas, and enrolled virtually. Symptom resolution, clearance, or two negative PCRs marked donors in Cohort 3 as recovered. This CDR3 is built from 17 residues. Trimming took off 5 bases at V and 3 bases at J, with 20 bases between the two ends. In germline, CDR1 is SEHNR, CDR2 FQNEAQ (reference sequence). This chain uses TRBV7-9 with TRBJ1-5; D gene uncertain. The sample comprised PBMCs or T cells enriched from blood (not recorded which). This TCR was sampled from a woman in her sixties who had recovered from COVID-19. CDR3 amino acids: CASSMAPGSSVNQPQHF. The CDR3 DNA is TGTGCCAGCAGCATGGCCCCGGGGAGTTCGGTCAATCAGCCCCAGCATTTT. The entire variable domain, with the rest obtained from reference TRBV7-9 and TRBJ1-5, is as follows: DTGVSQNPRHKITKRGQNVTFRCDPISEHNRLYWYRQTLGQGPEFLTYFQNEAQLEKSRLLSDRFSAERPKGSFSTLEIQRTEQGDSAMYLCASSMAPGSSVNQPQHFGDGTRLSIL.